This T cell receptor (beta chain) emerged from a study of breast tumors, draining lymph nodes, adjacent tissues. Germline V gives CDR1 SNHLY, CDR2 FYNNEI. The CDR3 loop spans 12 amino acids. MiXCR was run by TCRdb on the multiplex PCR reads, yielding one entry per CDR3 protein. The table records around 130,000 distinct CDR3 sequences, approximately 20% of them present only once. Overall study findings and caveats: Compared with lymph nodes, tumors were less diverse; compared with nontumor tissue, more. Luminal-like breast cancer showed significantly greater tumor-nontumor repertoire similarity than basal-like breast cancer did.

Axillary draining lymph nodes of breast cancer patients supplied the node samples. This clonotype was observed many times. Antigen: not known. The junction differs from germline at one of its ends, possibly a read error. J is TRBJ2-1 and V is TRBV2, with TRBD2 matching over 7 bases. This clonotype was sampled from a female donor with breast cancer. Some clones in this sample may be carry-over from other donors' samples. Sequenced input: axillary lymph node tissue. CDR3 sequence (DNA): TGTGCCAGCAGACGGGACTACGATGAGCAGTTCTTC. Protein: CASRRDYDEQFF.